In its sample, the clone carrying this T cell receptor (beta chain) was seen a few times. Its antigen remains unknown. These data come from a study of T cell responses to AZD1222 COVID-19 vaccine. Study outcomes and limitations: Spike-specific TCR breadth rose after two AZD1222 doses, and depth rose as well. AZD1222 recipients seropositive at baseline numbered only five to seven. A mostly white British donor set with more females was recruited, and clonal diversity was possibly underestimated. Among vaccine-associated CD4 TCRs, coverage spanned spike, with dominance at 160-218 and 743-854.

The V end was cut by 1 base, the J end by 1 base, with 10 bases between. Germline CDR1 and CDR2: LGHNA and YSLEER. The CDR3 is 16 residues long. Sequencing was performed with immunoSEQ multiplex PCR; in TCRdb, only in-frame clones are kept and a portion is missing. The table shows approximately 100,000 clones, with 91% occurring only once. This receptor was taken from an adult in good health. The rearrangement joins TRBV4-3 to TRBJ2-2; possibly TRBD2 for D (6 bases). Sequencing used peripheral blood, obtained on day 0 of AZD1222 vaccination. The CDR3 bases are TGCGCCAGCAGCCAAGCTCGGCGGGGGAACACCGGGGAGCTGTTTTTT. It is translated as CASSQARRGNTGELFF.